A selection of T cell receptor beta chains follows, all from one sample in a study of blood T cells in healthy people across ages. Via MiXCR, TCRdb re-called the 5' RACE reads, giving one row per CDR3 protein. This table holds roughly 1,800,000 distinct CDR3 sequences, about 50% found once. The specimen sequenced was blood. These receptors originate from a woman aged 40 to 50 in good health. CDR3s include the opening cysteine and the closing phenylalanine or tryptophan. The D gene is left open where the match is weak. The listing skips clone size in some rows; elsewhere it reads once, few, many or a size class.

j_call | v_call | d_call | clone_size | cdr3_aa | cdr3_nt
TRBJ2-5 | TRBV7-2 | TRBD2 | . | CASSFVWRGGEETQYF | TGTGCCAGCAGCTTTGTTTGGCGGGGGGGCGAAGAGACCCAGTACTTC
TRBJ2-5 | TRBV6-2/TRBV6-3 | . | . | CASSETGPQETQYF | TGTGCCAGCAGTGAGACAGGCCCTCAAGAGACCCAGTACTTC
TRBJ1-2 | TRBV9 | . | . | CASSVGGGYTDYGYTF | TGTGCCAGCAGCGTTGGAGGGGGTTATACTGACTATGGCTACACCTTC
TRBJ1-5 | TRBV28 | TRBD1 | . | CASRPGQEGQPQHF | TGTGCCAGCAGACCAGGACAGGAGGGTCAGCCCCAGCATTTT
TRBJ1-1 | TRBV6-6 | . | . | CASSNHRVGDTEAFF | TGTGCCAGCAGCAACCACAGGGTCGGGGACACTGAAGCTTTCTTT
TRBJ1-2 | TRBV7-9 | . | . | CASTSGIVGYGYTF | TGTGCCAGCACCTCGGGGATTGTGGGCTATGGCTACACTTTC
TRBJ2-1 | TRBV14 | . | . | CASSQARGANEQFF | TGTGCCAGCAGCCAAGCCAGGGGAGCCAATGAGCAGTTCTTC
TRBJ2-5 | TRBV6-1 | TRBD1 | . | CASSVSSGTGGETQYF | TGTGCCAGCAGTGTAAGCTCCGGGACAGGGGGAGAGACCCAGTACTTC
TRBJ2-1 | TRBV6-1 | . | . | CATTGYSYNEQFF | TGTGCCACCACGGGGTACTCCTACAATGAGCAGTTCTTC
TRBJ1-6 | TRBV4-2 | TRBD1 | . | CASSQDGQGSLRSPLHF | TGTGCCAGCAGCCAAGACGGACAGGGGAGTCTCCGTTCACCCCTCCACTTT
TRBJ2-4 | TRBV4-3 | . | . | CASSQAWSAKNIQYF | TGCGCCAGCAGCCAAGCTTGGTCAGCCAAAAACATTCAGTACTTC
TRBJ1-4 | TRBV5-1 | . | . | CASSRGSELFNEKLFF | TGCGCCAGCAGCAGGGGCTCGGAGCTATTTAATGAAAAACTGTTTTTT
TRBJ2-7 | TRBV18 | . | . | CASSPRATDSYEQYF | TGTGCCAGCTCACCGAGAGCTACGGACTCCTACGAGCAGTACTTC
TRBJ2-7 | TRBV5-1 | . | few | CASSFVHRPYEQYF | TGCGCCAGCAGCTTTGTACACCGACCCTACGAGCAGTACTTC
TRBJ2-5 | TRBV4-3 | . | . | CASSQPVRVPQETQYF | TGCGCCAGCAGCCAACCCGTCCGCGTTCCTCAAGAGACCCAGTACTTC
TRBJ2-7 | TRBV10-3 | . | . | CAISEHYEQYF | TGTGCCATCAGTGAACATTACGAGCAGTACTTC
TRBJ2-3 | TRBV6-5 | TRBD1 | . | CASSSGQGGSLGTDTQYF | TGTGCCAGCAGTTCGGGACAGGGGGGTTCGTTAGGCACAGATACGCAGTATTTT
TRBJ2-7 | TRBV10-3 | TRBD1 | . | CAISPGQDSYEQYF | TGTGCCATCAGCCCGGGACAGGACTCCTACGAGCAGTACTTC
TRBJ1-6 | TRBV20-1 | TRBD1 | . | CSARSGTVANSPLHF | TGCAGTGCTAGAAGTGGGACAGTAGCTAATTCACCCCTCCACTTT
TRBJ2-2 | TRBV28 | TRBD1 | . | CASGGTGGTGELFF | TGTGCCAGCGGTGGGACAGGGGGCACCGGGGAGCTGTTTTTT
TRBJ2-1 | TRBV27 | TRBD2 | . | CASSQLAGGWNEQFF | TGTGCCAGCAGTCAACTAGCGGGGGGCTGGAATGAGCAGTTCTTC
TRBJ1-2 | TRBV6-5 | . | . | CASSTPGYGCTF | TGTGCCAGCAGTACGCCAGGCTATGGCTGCACCTTC
TRBJ1-2 | TRBV24-1 | TRBD1 | . | CATKSGTGIYGYTF | TGTGCCACCAAATCCGGGACAGGGATCTATGGCTACACCTTC
TRBJ2-3 | TRBV6-6 | . | few | CASSYGSITDTQYF | TGTGCCAGCAGTTACGGGTCCATAACAGATACGCAGTATTTT
TRBJ1-2 | TRBV4-3 | . | . | CASSQDHATWDYGYTF | TGCGCCAGCAGCCAAGACCACGCCACATGGGACTATGGCTACACCTTC
TRBJ2-7 | TRBV4-1 | . | . | CASSQDASGPQAYEQYF | TGCGCCAGCAGCCAAGATGCGTCCGGGCCCCAGGCCTACGAGCAGTACTTC
TRBJ2-5 | TRBV7-2 | TRBD1 | . | CASSAQQGTETQYF | TGTGCCAGCAGCGCACAACAGGGGACGGAGACCCAGTACTTC
TRBJ2-3 | TRBV28 | . | . | CASISRQDLTDTQYF | TGTGCCAGCATCTCCCGACAGGACCTCACAGATACGCAGTATTTT
TRBJ2-5 | TRBV2 | TRBD2 | . | CASGAGTSAEETQYF | TGTGCCAGCGGAGCCGGGACTAGCGCAGAAGAGACCCAGTACTTC
TRBJ1-2 | TRBV6-1 | . | . | CASSVIRLVGYGYTF | TGTGCCAGCAGTGTGATCCGGTTAGTCGGCTATGGCTACACCTTC
TRBJ2-7 | TRBV20-1 | . | . | CSAPKLSGAPYEQYF | TGCAGTGCCCCCAAATTGTCGGGGGCCCCATACGAGCAGTACTTC
TRBJ2-5 | TRBV15 | TRBD2 | many | CATSRGLAGETQYF | TGTGCCACCAGCAGAGGACTAGCAGGAGAGACCCAGTACTTC
TRBJ2-5 | TRBV5-5 | . | . | CTSRSTGEEETQYF | TGTACCAGCCGCTCGACAGGAGAAGAAGAGACCCAGTACTTC
TRBJ2-1 | TRBV20-1 | . | . | CSAGGENMIWNEQFF | TGCAGTGCCGGAGGAGAAAATATGATTTGGAATGAGCAGTTCTTC
TRBJ1-2 | TRBV20-1 | . | . | CSAPLPGLSYGYTF | TGCAGTGCCCCACTTCCGGGACTGAGCTATGGCTACACCTTC
TRBJ2-7 | TRBV3-1 | . | few | CASRQNIAGSEQYF | TGTGCCAGCAGGCAAAACATCGCAGGTAGCGAGCAGTACTTC
TRBJ2-3 | TRBV12-3/TRBV12-4 | TRBD1 | . | CASRDDRGSTDTQYF | TGTGCCAGCAGAGACGACAGGGGCAGCACAGATACGCAGTATTTT
TRBJ2-7 | TRBV5-1 | TRBD2 | . | CASSLKRGGYYEQYF | TGCGCCAGCAGCTTGAAGCGGGGGGGATACTACGAGCAGTACTTC
TRBJ2-1 | TRBV6-5 | TRBD2 | . | CASRLADSYSEQFF | TGTGCCAGCAGACTAGCGGACTCCTACAGTGAGCAGTTCTTC
TRBJ2-6 | TRBV5-4 | TRBD1 | few | CASSPGQRPGSGANVLTF | TGTGCCAGCAGCCCGGGACAGCGCCCCGGGTCTGGGGCCAACGTCCTGACTTTC
TRBJ2-3 | TRBV28 | TRBD2 | few | CASSSIGTTPSTDTQYF | TGTGCCAGCAGTTCCATCGGGACTACCCCGAGCACAGATACGCAGTATTTT
TRBJ2-3 | TRBV9 | . | few | CASSVVPATDTQYF | TGTGCCAGCAGCGTAGTCCCGGCCACAGATACGCAGTATTTT
TRBJ2-7 | TRBV5-6 | TRBD2 | . | CASTGLAGAATYEQYF | TGTGCCAGCACCGGACTAGCGGGGGCCGCTACCTACGAGCAGTACTTC
TRBJ2-1 | TRBV10-3 | . | . | CAISGDNEQFF | TGTGCCATCAGTGGAGACAATGAGCAGTTCTTC
TRBJ2-7 | TRBV20-1 | . | . | CSARAPRVYEQYF | TGCAGTGCTAGAGCACCCAGGGTTTACGAGCAGTACTTC
TRBJ2-7 | TRBV27 | . | once | CASSSGTTAYNEQYF | TGTGCCAGCAGTTCCGGGACAACCGCCTACAATGAGCAGTACTTC
TRBJ2-7 | TRBV12-3/TRBV12-4 | TRBD2 | . | CASSQRGGGYEQYF | TGTGCCAGCAGCCAGCGGGGGGGTGGATACGAGCAGTACTTC
TRBJ1-1 | TRBV20-1 | . | . | CSAQTNPGTEAFF | TGCAGTGCTCAGACGAATCCGGGCACTGAAGCTTTCTTT
TRBJ2-7 | TRBV5-6 | . | many | CASSLEGFSYEQYF | TGTGCCAGCAGTTTGGAAGGATTTTCCTACGAGCAGTACTTC